The 16 T cell receptor beta chains below were found in one sample sequenced in a study of T cell changes during pregnancy in multiple sclerosis. Libraries were prepared by immunoSEQ multiplex PCR; TCRdb keeps only in-frame clonotypes and omits some of them. This table holds 10,000 or so clones, 65% to 85% found once. The starting material was CD8+ T cells from peripheral blood mononuclear cells, obtained in the third trimester of pregnancy. These receptors came from a female donor in good health, enrolled as a control in a pregnancy study.

The J gene is TRBJ2-1, the V gene TRBV9, with 8 nucleotides matching TRBD1. CDR1 SGDLS and CDR2 YYNGEE come from the germline V gene. V shed 4 bases, J shed 2 bases, and the junction held 14 bases outside the gene matches. This CDR3 is built from 18 residues. The CDR3 DNA reads TGTGCCAGCAGCTTGAATTTAGCAGGGGGCGGGGCCTACAATGAGCAGTTCTTC. This sequence encodes CASSLNLAGGGAYNEQFF. The full variable domain, in which reference TRBV9 and TRBJ2-1 provide the parts outside the CDR3, is DSGVTQTPKHLITATGQRVTLRCSPRSGDLSVYWYQQSLDQGLQFLIQYYNGEERAKGNILERFSAQQFPDLHSELNLSSLELGDSALYFCASSLNLAGGGAYNEQFFGPGTRLTVL.

The chain has TRBV27 and TRBJ2-3; D is perhaps TRBD2 (7 bases). This CDR3 has 16 residues. Germline CDR1 reads MNHEY; CDR2 reads SMNVEV (reference sequence). Trimming took off 1 base at V and 2 bases at J, with 13 bases between the two ends. The CDR3 loop reads CASSLWGLADTDTQYF. CDR3 bases: TGTGCCAGCAGTTTATGGGGGCTAGCGGACACAGATACGCAGTATTTT.

The chain uses TRBV27 and TRBJ1-6; tentatively, D is TRBD1 (5 bases). Germline V CDR1 and CDR2: MNHEY, SMNVEV (reference sequence). V lost 5 bases and J 5 bases, leaving 19 bases between the germline ends. This CDR3 has 17 residues. CDR3: CASSPPRGGKNNSPLHF. CDR3 DNA sequence: TGTGCCAGCAGTCCGCCTAGGGGAGGTAAAAATAATTCACCCCTCCACTTT.

V gene TRBV10-3 combines with J gene TRBJ2-2; no firm D call. Germline values: CDR1 ENHRY, CDR2 SYGVKD. Trimming removed 3 bases from V and 3 bases from J, with 2 bases in between. This CDR3 spans 12 amino acids. The CDR3: CAISDDTGELFF. The CDR3 nucleotides are TGTGCCATCAGTGACGACACCGGGGAGCTGTTTTTT.

The J gene is TRBJ1-1, the V gene TRBV5-6, with a possible D match to TRBD1 (5 bases). V was clipped by 2 bases and J by 0 bases, with 11 bases between them. From germline, CDR1 is SGHDT and CDR2 YYEEEE. The CDR3 has 15 residues. The CDR3 here is CASSLPGLMNTEAFF. In DNA, the CDR3 is TGTGCCAGCAGCTTACCGGGACTGATGAACACTGAAGCTTTCTTT.

This chain links TRBV2 with TRBJ1-5, with D possibly being TRBD1 (5 bases). The CDR3 covers 13 residues. The germline gives CDR1 SNHLY, CDR2 FYNNEI. V was clipped by 6 bases and J by 2 bases, with 8 bases between them. The CDR3 nucleotides read TGTGCCAGCAGCCAGGGTCGCAATCAGCCCCAGCATTTT. Translation gives CASSQGRNQPQHF. Drawing the rest from reference TRBV2 and TRBJ1-5, the complete variable domain is EPEVTQTPSHQVTQMGQEVILRCVPISNHLYFYWYRQILGQKVEFLVSFYNNEISEKSEIFDDQFSVERPDGSNFTLKIRSTKLEDSAMYFCASSQGRNQPQHFGDGTRLSIL.

The rearrangement joins TRBV5-1 to TRBJ2-6; the D gene is possibly TRBD2 (5 bases). The CDR3 has 17 amino acids. Germline V gene data show CDR1 as SGHRS and CDR2 as YFSETQ. With 1 base removed from V and 1 base from J, the gap between germline ends came to 12 bases. This CDR3 is CASSLLPSPSGANVLTF. CDR3 nucleotides: TGCGCCAGCAGCTTGCTCCCTAGCCCGTCTGGGGCCAACGTCCTGACTTTC.

The rearrangement uses TRBV6-1 and TRBJ2-6, with D unresolved. CDR1 and CDR2 (germline): MNHNS, SASEGT. Trimming took 1 base from V and 0 from J, leaving 4 bases between them. The CDR3 loop spans 15 amino acids. The CDR3 bases are TGTGCCAGCAGTGAAGGGGCCTCTGGGGCCAACGTCCTGACTTTC. Translation gives CASSEGASGANVLTF.

The V gene is TRBV4-3, the J gene TRBJ1-6; no reliable D call. Trimming left V 1 base short and J 5 bases short, with 12 bases between. CDR3 length: 16 amino acids. Per germline, CDR1 LGHNA and CDR2 YSLEER. CDR3 in amino acids: CASSQGGQIHNSPLHF. CDR3 nucleotides: TGCGCCAGCAGCCAAGGCGGGCAGATACATAATTCACCCCTCCACTTT.

In its sample, this clone was seen once. This chain joins TRBV4-1 and TRBJ2-7, with TRBD1 matching 7 bases. The CDR3 spans 20 residues. Per germline, CDR1 MGHRA and CDR2 YSYEKL. Germline trimming cut 3 bases from V and 0 bases from J; bases unmatched to any gene: 20. CDR3 nucleotides: TGCGCCAGCAGCCACTCACTAAGGGACAGCCCGAGCCATCGCTCCTACGAGCAGTACTTC. Protein product: CASSHSLRDSPSHRSYEQYF.

The chain uses TRBV7-6 and TRBJ1-6; 9 nucleotides align to TRBD1. This CDR3 has 18 amino acids. After removal of 5 bases from V and 8 bases from J, the junction contained 16 bases not matched to a gene. Per germline, CDR1 SGHVS and CDR2 FNYEAQ. The CDR3 nucleotides read TGTGCCAGCAGCCCAGGACCCCCCAGGACAGGGGAGGATTCACCCCTCCACTTT. Residues: CASSPGPPRTGEDSPLHF. Variable domain in full (rest from reference TRBV7-6 and TRBJ1-6): GAGVSQSPRYKVTKRGQDVALRCDPISGHVSLYWYRQALGQGPEFLTYFNYEAQQDKSGLPNDRFSAERPEGSISTLTIQRTEQRDSAMYRCASSPGPPRTGEDSPLHFGNGTRLTVT.

The chain combines TRBV28 with TRBJ2-7, with 8 bases aligning to TRBD1. The CDR3 length is 14 residues. Germline loops: CDR1 MDHEN, CDR2 SYDVKM. Germline trimming cut 5 bases from V and 2 bases from J; bases unmatched to any gene: 5. The CDR3 DNA follows: TGTGCCAGCAGTCCTGACAGGGGAACCTACGAGCAGTACTTC. It encodes CASSPDRGTYEQYF.

V gene TRBV7-9 combines with J gene TRBJ2-7; 7 bases are shared with TRBD1. The CDR3 covers 13 residues. Germline CDR1 is SEHNR and CDR2 is FQNEAQ (reference sequence). Germline trimming cut 6 bases from V and 2 bases from J; bases unmatched to any gene: 4. DNA for the CDR3: TGTGCCAGCAGTTTTACAGGGGCCTACGAGCAGTACTTC. This encodes CASSFTGAYEQYF.

The chain has TRBV27 and TRBJ2-7; 9 bases are shared with TRBD2. V was pared by 5 bases and J by 2 bases, with 4 bases of the junction left unmatched. Germline assignment: CDR1 MNHEY and CDR2 SMNVEV (reference sequence). The CDR3 covers 14 residues. CDR3 sequence (DNA): TGTGCCAGCAGTCCGGGACTAGCCGCCTACGAGCAGTACTTC. This codes for CASSPGLAAYEQYF.

This chain connects TRBV27 to TRBJ1-5; D gene ambiguous. The germline V gene encodes CDR1 MNHEY and CDR2 SMNVEV (reference sequence). Trimming took off 0 bases at V and 2 bases at J, with 5 bases between the two ends. This CDR3 region has 14 residues. In nucleotides, the CDR3 is TGTGCCAGCAGTTTATCCCGGGGCAATCAGCCCCAGCATTTT. Protein: CASSLSRGNQPQHF.

The chain couples TRBV7-9 to TRBJ2-7, with TRBD2 matching over 11 bases. Germline CDR1 and CDR2: SEHNR and FQNEAQ (reference sequence). The CDR3 has 16 residues. V was pared by 3 bases and J by 2 bases, with 6 bases of the junction left unmatched. The CDR3 nucleotides read TGTGCCAGCAGCTTGGCCGGGACTAGCGGTACCTACGAGCAGTACTTC. This codes for CASSLAGTSGTYEQYF.